The present T cell receptor beta chain was sequenced within a study of CD8+CD57+ T cells in acquired aplastic anemia. At the level of the study: The mean DNA yield obtained from sorted CD4+ and CD8+ cells came to roughly 3 ug.

The sequenced patients had an expansion of CD8+CD57+ cells seen by flow cytometry. It was genomic DNA that served as the template for profiling TCR beta VDJ and CDR3. TCRdb recomputed calls from the reads with MiXCR, one row per CDR3 protein. The sample consists of some 180,000 distinct CDR3 sequences, around 60% of them appearing once. The V gene's germline CDR1 is SGHVS and CDR2 FNYEAQ. Trimming removed 5 bases at V and 2 bases at J, with 15 bases between. This CDR3 region has 16 residues. This chain joins TRBV7-6 and TRBJ2-2, with a tentative D call TRBD1 (6 bases). The sequence derives from a human donor with aplastic anemia. Sequencing was performed on sorted CD4+, CD8+, or CD8+CD57+ T cells (not recorded which) from PBMCs. The CDR3 sequence is CASSPLAGVNTGELFF. The CDR3 DNA reads TGTGCCAGCAGCCCTCTGGCAGGGGTAAACACCGGGGAGCTGTTTTTT.